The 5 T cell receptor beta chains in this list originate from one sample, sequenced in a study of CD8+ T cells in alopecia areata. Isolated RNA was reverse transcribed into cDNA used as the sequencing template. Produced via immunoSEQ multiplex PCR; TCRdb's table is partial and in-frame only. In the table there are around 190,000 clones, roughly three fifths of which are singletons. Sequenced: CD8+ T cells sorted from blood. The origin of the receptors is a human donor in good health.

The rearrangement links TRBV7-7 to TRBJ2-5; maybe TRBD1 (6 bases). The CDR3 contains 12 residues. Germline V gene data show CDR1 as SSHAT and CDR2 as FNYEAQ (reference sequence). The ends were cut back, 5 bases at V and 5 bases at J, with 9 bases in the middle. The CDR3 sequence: CASSPTGETQYF. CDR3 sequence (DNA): TGTGCCAGCAGCCCCACAGGGGAGACCCAGTACTTC. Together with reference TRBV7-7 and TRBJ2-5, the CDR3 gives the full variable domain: GAGVSQSPRYKVTKRGQDVTLRCDPISSHATLYWYQQALGQGPEFLTYFNYEAQPDKSGLPSDRFSAERPEGSISTLTIQRTEQRDSAMYRCASSPTGETQYFGPGTRLLVL.

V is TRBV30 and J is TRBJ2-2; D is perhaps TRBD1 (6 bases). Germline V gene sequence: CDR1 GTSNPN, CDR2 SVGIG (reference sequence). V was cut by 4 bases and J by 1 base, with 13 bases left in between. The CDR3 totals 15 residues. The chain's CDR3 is CAWTWGTRNTGELFF. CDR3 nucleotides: TGTGCCTGGACCTGGGGGACAAGGAACACCGGGGAGCTGTTTTTT.

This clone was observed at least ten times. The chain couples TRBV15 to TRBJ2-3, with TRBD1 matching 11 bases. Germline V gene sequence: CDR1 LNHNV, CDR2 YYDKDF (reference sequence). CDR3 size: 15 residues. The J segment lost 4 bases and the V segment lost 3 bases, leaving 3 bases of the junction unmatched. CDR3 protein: CATSRGQGEADTQYF. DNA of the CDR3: TGTGCCACCAGCAGGGGACAGGGGGAGGCAGATACGCAGTATTTT.

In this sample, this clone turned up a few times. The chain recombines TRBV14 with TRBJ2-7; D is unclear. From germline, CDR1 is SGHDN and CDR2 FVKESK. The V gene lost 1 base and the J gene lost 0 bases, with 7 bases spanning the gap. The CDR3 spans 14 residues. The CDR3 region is CASSQGQSSYEQYF. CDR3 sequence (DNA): TGTGCCAGCAGCCAAGGGCAGAGCTCCTACGAGCAGTACTTC.

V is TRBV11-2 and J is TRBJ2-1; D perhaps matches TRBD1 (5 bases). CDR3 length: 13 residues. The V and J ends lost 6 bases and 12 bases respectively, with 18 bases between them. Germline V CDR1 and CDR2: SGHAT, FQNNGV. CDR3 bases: TGTGCCAGCAGTGACCACAGGCTCATTGGGCAGTTCTTC. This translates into CASSDHRLIGQFF.